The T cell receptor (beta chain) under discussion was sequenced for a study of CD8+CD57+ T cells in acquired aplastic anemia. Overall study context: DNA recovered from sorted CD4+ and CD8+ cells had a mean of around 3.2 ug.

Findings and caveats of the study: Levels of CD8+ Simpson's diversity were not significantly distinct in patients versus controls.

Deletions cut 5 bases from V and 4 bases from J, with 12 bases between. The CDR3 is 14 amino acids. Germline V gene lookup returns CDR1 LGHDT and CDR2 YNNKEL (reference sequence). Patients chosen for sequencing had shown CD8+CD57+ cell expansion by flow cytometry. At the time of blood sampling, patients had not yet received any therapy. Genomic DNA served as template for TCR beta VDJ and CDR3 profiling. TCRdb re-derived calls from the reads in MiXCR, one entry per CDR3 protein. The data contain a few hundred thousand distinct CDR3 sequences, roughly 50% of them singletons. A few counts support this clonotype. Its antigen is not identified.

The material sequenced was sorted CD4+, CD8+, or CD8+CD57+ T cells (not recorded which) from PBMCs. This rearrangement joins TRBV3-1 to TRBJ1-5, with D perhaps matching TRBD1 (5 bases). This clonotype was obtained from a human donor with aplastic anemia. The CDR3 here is CASSSGTTNQPQHF. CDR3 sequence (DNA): TGTGCCAGCAGCTCCGGGACGACAAATCAGCCCCAGCATTTT. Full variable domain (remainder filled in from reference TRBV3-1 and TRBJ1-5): DTAVSQTPKYLVTQMGNDKSIKCEQNLGHDTMYWYKQDSKKFLKIMFSYNNKELIINETVPNRFSPKSPDKAHLNLHINSLELGDSAVYFCASSSGTTNQPQHFGDGTRLSIL.